Shown below are 28 T cell receptor beta chains from a single sample sequenced in a study of siplizumab effects on memory and regulatory T cells. Assay: immunoSEQ multiplex PCR; the TCRdb copy retains only in-frame clones and omits some. The table has about 100,000 clones, more than 85% seen once. Sequencing input: CD4+ T cells sorted from blood. The receptors shown here come from a human donor in good health.

The chain couples TRBV10-3 to TRBJ1-2; D not certain. CDR1 and CDR2 from the germline V gene are ENHRY and SYGVKD. Trimming cost V 6 bases and J 2 bases, with 13 bases left between them. CDR3 length: 14 amino acids. The CDR3 nucleotides read TGTGCCATCAGCGTCAGCGTATTCAACTATGGCTACACCTTC. As protein: CAISVSVFNYGYTF.

The chain joins TRBV4-1 to TRBJ1-5; 10 bases line up with TRBD1. The length of the CDR3 is 17 residues. Germline CDR1 is MGHRA and CDR2 is YSYEKL. V shed 1 base, J shed 4 bases, and the junction held 7 bases outside the gene matches. CDR3 region: CASSQGQGALGNQPQHF. CDR3 DNA: TGCGCCAGCAGCCAAGGACAGGGGGCTTTAGGAAATCAGCCCCAGCATTTT.

The chain uses TRBV19 and TRBJ1-2, with a weak D call TRBD1 (5 bases). The V end was cut by 8 bases, the J end by 7 bases, with 20 bases between. The CDR3 spans 14 residues. Looked up from germline, CDR1 is LNHDA and CDR2 is SQIVND (reference sequence). CDR3 coding DNA: TGTGCCAGTGTTAGGGGAGAGGGGCAGAGTGGCTACACCTTC. Translated: CASVRGEGQSGYTF.

J is TRBJ2-1 and V is TRBV5-6, with unresolved D. Per germline, CDR1 SGHDT and CDR2 YYEEEE. The CDR3 is 16 residues long. V lost 2 bases and J 6 bases, leaving 18 bases between the germline ends. The CDR3: CASSLSPITTLNEQFF. CDR3 nucleotides: TGTGCCAGCAGCTTAAGTCCCATCACCACCCTCAATGAGCAGTTCTTC.

The chain links TRBV7-3 to TRBJ2-7; 9 nucleotides match TRBD2. This CDR3 comprises 16 residues. Per the germline V gene, CDR1 is SGHTA and CDR2 is FQGTGA. The V gene end was trimmed by 1 base and the J gene end by 5 bases; junction bases not matched to a gene: 9. The CDR3, as DNA: TGTGCCAGCAGCTTAAGTATGGCTAGCGGGGCCCACGAGCAGTACTTC. This encodes CASSLSMASGAHEQYF.

CDR3 protein: CASSPAYKSSYEQYF. The CDR3 coding sequence is TGTGCCAGCAGTCCCGCCTATAAGAGCTCCTACGAGCAGTACTTC. This chain connects TRBV6-6 to TRBJ2-7, with no clear D. CDR1 and CDR2 (germline): MNHNY, SVGAGI (reference sequence). V shed 5 bases and J shed 0 bases, with 14 bases lying between them. This CDR3 is built from 15 residues.

CDR3 amino acids: CSVGFSGGPIGETQYF. In DNA, the CDR3 is TGCAGCGTTGGGTTCTCAGGGGGCCCAATTGGGGAGACCCAGTACTTC. The J gene is TRBJ2-5, the V gene TRBV29-1; 8 bases are a match to TRBD1. Germline CDR1 is SQVTM and CDR2 is ANQGSEA. After removal of 4 bases from V and 5 bases from J, the junction contained 15 bases not matched to a gene. The CDR3 consists of 16 residues.

This chain connects TRBV5-6 to TRBJ1-2; the D is unclear. The ends were cut back, 1 base at V and 10 bases at J, with 8 bases in the middle. Germline V lookup: CDR1 SGHDT, CDR2 YYEEEE. This CDR3 is built from 11 residues. CDR3 sequence reads: CASSLRADYTF. The CDR3 nucleotides are TGTGCCAGCAGCTTGCGGGCGGACTACACCTTC.

The chain links TRBV7-2 to TRBJ1-4; TRBD1 matches at 9 bases. The CDR3 runs 15 residues. The junction had 9 bases not matched to a gene; V was cut back by 5 bases and J by 8 bases. Germline lookup yields CDR1 SGHTA and CDR2 FQGNSA. For the CDR3, the DNA is TGTGCCAGCAGCCCCCCGGGACAGGGTAACGAAAAACTGTTTTTT. Residues: CASSPPGQGNEKLFF.

This clone is a singleton in its sample. The chain recombines TRBV7-9 with TRBJ1-5; D possibly corresponds to TRBD1 (5 bases). V was pared by 1 base and J by 5 bases, with 12 bases between. The CDR3 contains 15 residues. The germline V gene encodes CDR1 SEHNR and CDR2 FQNEAQ (reference sequence). CDR3 protein: CASSLDQGGYQPQHF. CDR3 coding DNA: TGTGCCAGCAGCTTAGATCAGGGAGGGTATCAGCCCCAGCATTTT.

The rearrangement uses TRBV7-6 and TRBJ2-5; D possibly uses TRBD1 or TRBD2 (5 bases each). Germline V gene data show CDR1 as SGHVS and CDR2 as FNYEAQ. Trimming pared 5 bases from V and 1 base from J, leaving 14 bases between. The length of the CDR3 is 15 residues. The DNA for the CDR3 is TGTGCCAGCAGCCACGGGGCGGGCCCCCAAGAGACCCAGTACTTC. Its translation is CASSHGAGPQETQYF.

CDR3 bases: TGCGCCAGCAGCTTGGGCCTAGCGGGGGACACAGATACGCAGTATTTT. Its translation is CASSLGLAGDTDTQYF. The rearrangement links TRBV5-1 to TRBJ2-3, with TRBD2 identical over 10 bases. V was pared by 0 bases and J by 2 bases, with 3 bases of the junction left unmatched. Germline V CDR1 and CDR2: SGHRS, YFSETQ. CDR3 length equals 16 residues.

The chain links TRBV19 to TRBJ2-3; D perhaps matches TRBD1 (5 bases). Trimming shortened V by 4 bases and J by 0 bases, and 11 bases separated the two germline ends. Germline loops: CDR1 LNHDA, CDR2 SQIVND (reference sequence). This CDR3 has 15 amino acids. The CDR3 here is CASSTQGISTDTQYF. CDR3 DNA: TGTGCCAGTAGTACCCAGGGAATTAGCACAGATACGCAGTATTTT.

The CDR3 DNA follows: TGTGCCAGCAGGGGCAGAAATAATTCACCCCTCCACTTT. This sequence encodes CASRGRNNSPLHF. The V call is TRBV6-5, the J call TRBJ1-6; D gene uncertain. V shed 6 bases and J shed 5 bases, with 8 bases lying between them. The CDR3 length is 13 residues. The germline V gene encodes CDR1 MNHEY and CDR2 SVGAGI.

The chain carries TRBV7-9 and TRBJ2-7; TRBD1 might be the D (6 bases). Trimming took off 5 bases at V and 6 bases at J, with 17 bases between the two ends. Germline lookup yields CDR1 SEHNR and CDR2 FQNEAQ (reference sequence). This CDR3 comprises 14 residues. The CDR3 region is CASSQNTLQGEQYF. CDR3 DNA: TGTGCCAGCAGCCAGAACACGTTACAGGGCGAGCAGTACTTC.

V gene TRBV29-1 combines with J gene TRBJ2-1, with D possibly being TRBD1 (6 bases). Germline CDR1 and CDR2: SQVTM and ANQGSEA. V was cut by 7 bases and J by 6 bases, with 19 bases left in between. The CDR3 totals 14 residues. CDR3 residues: CSAKTGIGSNEQFF. The CDR3 DNA follows: TGCAGCGCTAAAACAGGGATTGGGAGCAATGAGCAGTTCTTC.

This sequence joins TRBV7-3 and TRBJ2-5; D gene unclear. There are 13 residues in the CDR3. Germline CDR1 is SGHTA and CDR2 is FQGTGA. Trimming left V 2 bases short and J 5 bases short, with 9 bases between. In DNA, the CDR3 is TGTGCCAGCAGCTTATTTGGGTTCGAGACCCAGTACTTC. Protein: CASSLFGFETQYF.

The gene calls are TRBV7-3 and TRBJ2-1, with 7 bases identical to TRBD2. The CDR3 has 17 residues. Germline CDR1 reads SGHTA; CDR2 reads FQGTGA. J lost 0 bases, V lost 0 bases, and 5 bases had no gene match. Here the CDR3 DNA reads TGTGCCAGCAGCTTAACGGGAACGGGGGGCTCCTACAATGAGCAGTTCTTC. Translated, it gives CASSLTGTGGSYNEQFF. Drawing the rest from reference TRBV7-3 and TRBJ2-1, the complete variable domain is GAGVSQTPSNKVTEKGKYVELRCDPISGHTALYWYRQSLGQGPEFLIYFQGTGAADDSGLPNDRFFAVRPEGSVSTLKIQRTERGDSAVYLCASSLTGTGGSYNEQFFGPGTRLTVL.

The chain recombines TRBV7-9 with TRBJ2-3, with D possibly matching TRBD1 (6 bases). From germline, CDR1 is SEHNR and CDR2 FQNEAQ (reference sequence). V was pared by 8 bases and J by 4 bases, with 13 bases between. The length of the CDR3 is 13 residues. The CDR3 sequence is CASGLQGSDTQYF. The CDR3 nucleotides read TGTGCCAGCGGACTCCAGGGGTCAGATACGCAGTATTTT.

This rearrangement joins TRBV21-1 to TRBJ2-3; the table names TRBD2, a call not compared with the DNA. TRBV21-1 is a pseudogene segment. The CDR3 has 15 amino acids. This chain's CDR3 is CASSNLLAVTDTQYF. For the CDR3, the DNA is TGTGCCAGCAGCAATCTCCTAGCGGTCACAGATACGCAGTATTTT.

V usage is TRBV5-1 and J usage is TRBJ2-5, with D possibly being TRBD1 (5 bases). The J call may not be correct, given that the DNA end is closer to TRBJ2-7. CDR3 length: 13 amino acids. Germline CDR1 reads SGHRS; CDR2 reads YFSETQ. The CDR3 loop is CASRRQGLSEQYF. Here the CDR3 DNA reads TGCGCCAGCAGGAGGCAGGGTCTGTCCGAGCAGTACTTC.

The V call is TRBV7-9, the J call TRBJ2-2, with D perhaps matching TRBD1 or TRBD2 (7 bases each). Per the germline V gene, CDR1 is SEHNR and CDR2 is FQNEAQ (reference sequence). There are 17 residues in the CDR3. Trimming cost V 3 bases and J 6 bases, with 20 bases left between them. CDR3 in DNA: TGTGCCAGCAGCTTCCAGGGGGGGGCCGGGATCCCCGGGGAGCTGTTTTTT. Its protein is CASSFQGGAGIPGELFF.

The chain couples TRBV18 to TRBJ1-2; TRBD1 might be the D (5 bases). The CDR3 is 18 residues long. Germline V lookup: CDR1 KGHSH, CDR2 LQKENI. With 2 bases removed from V and 4 bases from J, the gap between germline ends came to 23 bases. CDR3 loop: CASSPEPLGVQGPYGYTF. The CDR3 DNA sequence: TGTGCCAGCTCACCAGAGCCCCTCGGAGTGCAGGGTCCCTATGGCTACACCTTC.

This chain joins TRBV6-4 and TRBJ1-2; TRBD1 agrees at 11 bases. Trimming removed 2 bases from V and 7 bases from J; junction bases left unmatched: 3. The CDR3 runs 14 residues. From germline, CDR1 is MRHNA and CDR2 SNTAGT. The CDR3: CASSDGQGAGGYTF. The CDR3 coding sequence is TGTGCCAGCAGTGACGGACAGGGGGCGGGTGGCTACACCTTC.

The chain carries TRBV7-9 and TRBJ1-3; maybe TRBD1 (6 bases). This CDR3 region has 19 residues. V was trimmed by 3 bases and J by 4 bases, leaving 25 bases between them. Germline-derived CDR1 and CDR2 are SEHNR and FQNEAQ (reference sequence). CDR3 DNA sequence: TGTGCCAGCAGCTTTCTAGGACAGCCTCTACTAAGCTCCGGAAACACCATATATTTT. It encodes CASSFLGQPLLSSGNTIYF.

The chain joins TRBV5-6 to TRBJ2-5; D gene unclear. Germline loops: CDR1 SGHDT, CDR2 YYEEEE. V was cut by 4 bases and J by 1 base, with 14 bases left in between. The CDR3 is 15 amino acids. Written as DNA, the CDR3 is TGTGCCAGCAGCAGTCCAACCCTATCCCAAGAGACCCAGTACTTC. Protein: CASSSPTLSQETQYF.

The V and J genes are TRBV5-6 and TRBJ1-3; D gene unclear. V was shortened by 1 base and J by 4 bases, with 9 bases between the two germline ends. CDR1 is SGHDT, CDR2 YYEEEE, per germline. This CDR3 spans 14 amino acids. The CDR3 region is CASSLFGVGNTIYF. The DNA of the CDR3 is TGTGCCAGCAGCTTGTTCGGGGTAGGAAACACCATATATTTT.

This chain links TRBV5-1 with TRBJ2-6, with TRBD1 matching 9 bases. J lost 4 bases, V lost 6 bases, and 17 bases had no gene match. Germline CDR1 and CDR2: SGHRS and YFSETQ. This CDR3 has 19 amino acids. CDR3 in amino acids: CASTRFPGQGITGANVLTF. CDR3 nucleotide sequence: TGCGCCAGCACCCGATTCCCGGGACAGGGTATTACCGGGGCCAACGTCCTGACTTTC.